The TCR beta chain described here comes from a study of blood T cell repertoires in COVID-19. On the study more broadly: Samples came from the United States, Italy and Spain, spanning acute and convalescent COVID-19. The analysed material was cDNA or gDNA that came from T cells, B-cell-depleted T cells, or PBMCs.

Under the authors' procedure: The assay estimated nucleated cells by amplifying reference gene primers. The method was immunoSEQ multiplex PCR; TCRdb's version includes in-frame clones alone and lacks a portion of them. V, J and clone size are those of that table, while D and trimming were read from the DNA. In the table there are 200,000 or so clones, under 90% of which are singletons. Material for sequencing was peripheral blood. This receptor was obtained from a man aged 50 to 60 with acute or convalescent COVID-19.

In DNA form, the CDR3 reads TGTGCCAGTAGTATCGACGCTAGGAACTACGAGCAGTACTTC. Translated: CASSIDARNYEQYF. The chain couples TRBV19 to TRBJ2-7; no definite D call. This CDR3 region has 14 residues. Trimming stripped 3 bases from V and 3 bases from J, with 12 bases between. Germline loops: CDR1 LNHDA, CDR2 SQIVND (reference sequence).